The rows below give T cell receptor beta chains drawn from one sample of a study of PD-1 blockade in classical Hodgkin lymphoma. Sequenced by immunoSEQ multiplex PCR; TCRdb stores in-frame clones only, minus some. Of over 85,000 clones in the sample, 80% to 90% were seen once. Source: peripheral blood mononuclear cells (PBMCs), taken before the second cycle of nivolumab. These receptors were collected from a human donor with classical Hodgkin lymphoma. The CDR3 runs from the conserved cysteine through the conserved F or W. A D gene is named only where the DNA matches it firmly.

v_gene	j_gene	d_gene	CDR3aa
TRBV10-1	TRBJ2-1	-	CASSGTLVGEQFF
TRBV18	TRBJ2-7	TRBD1	CASSPLGQGREQYF
TRBV10-2	TRBJ2-5	TRBD1	CASRRQGIETQYF
TRBV27	TRBJ1-5	TRBD1	CASQGGGQPQHF
TRBV6-1	TRBJ2-7	-	CASSGLVGEQYF
TRBV10-3	TRBJ2-7	TRBD1	CAISTTGGDREQYF
TRBV2	TRBJ2-7	-	CASSAGIHEQYF
TRBV5-6	TRBJ1-1	-	CASSPGWGWDTEAFF
TRBV19	TRBJ2-3	TRBD2	CASSRRGQREPPDTQYF
TRBV5-6	-	-	CASSLSRGAPYEQYF
TRBV6-1	TRBJ2-7	-	CASHRYGETSYEQYF
TRBV19	TRBJ2-7	TRBD1	CASNAGQGISEQYF
TRBV4-3	TRBJ1-2	-	CASSPGSGGYTF
TRBV10-3	TRBJ2-5	-	CAISEFSPGTSETQYF
TRBV15	TRBJ2-5	-	CATSRETGQETQYF
TRBV28	TRBJ1-3	TRBD1	CASGTGGHTIYF
TRBV30	TRBJ2-7	TRBD2	CAWSVLAGGIAYEQYF
TRBV6-5	TRBJ2-1	TRBD2	CASRTSGSYEQFF
TRBV10-3	TRBJ1-1	-	CAISEASMNTEAFF
TRBV5-1	TRBJ2-1	TRBD1	CASNRGQQTHEQFF
TRBV5-1	TRBJ2-7	-	CASSPTVSSYEQYF
TRBV11-2	TRBJ1-2	-	CASSSLSGTNYGYTF
TRBV7-8	TRBJ1-5	TRBD1	CASSYGTDNQPQHF
TRBV18	TRBJ2-1	-	CASSPPGAQSYNEQFF
TRBV21-1	TRBJ1-2	-	CANIPFYGYTF
TRBV6-5	-	TRBD1	CASSNPTGFEQYF
TRBV30	TRBJ2-7	TRBD2	CAWSRGTSGSEQYF
TRBV5-6	TRBJ2-7	TRBD2	CASSRTGTRRSDEQYF
TRBV6-6	TRBJ2-5	TRBD1	CASSGTGPHQETQYF
TRBV30	TRBJ1-3	-	CAWSGGPTIYF
TRBV5-1	TRBJ2-1	-	CASSPGTANHNEQFF
TRBV6-6	TRBJ1-3	-	CASRPQGNSGNTIYF
TRBV5-4	TRBJ2-5	-	CASSHQQGIGETQYF
TRBV7-2	TRBJ2-1	TRBD2	CASSTSGGAEQFF
TRBV5-1	TRBJ2-3	-	CASSVGTLPRTDTQYF
TRBV9	TRBJ2-7	-	CASSVLPASYEQYF
TRBV9	TRBJ2-1	TRBD1	CASSVGQVSYNEQFF
TRBV6-1	TRBJ2-1	TRBD1	CASGGRDSYNEQFF
TRBV9	TRBJ2-5	TRBD2	CASSLSGTSGQAQYF
TRBV9	TRBJ2-1	TRBD2	CASSVGTSAYNEQFF
TRBV29-1	TRBJ2-1	-	CSVERGTPGGDEQFF
TRBV5-4	TRBJ2-7	TRBD2	CASSLGGLAGGGYEQYF
TRBV5-4	TRBJ2-5	-	CASSLMGGETQYF
TRBV10-3	TRBJ2-1	TRBD2	CAIRLTSGSINEQFF
TRBV19	TRBJ1-1	TRBD1	CASSKGQGGPTEAFF
TRBV7-9	TRBJ2-2	TRBD2	CASSPEGLAGVGELFF
TRBV7-9	TRBJ2-1	-	CASSFKGNEQFF
TRBV5-4	TRBJ2-2	TRBD2	CASSLTGGPTGELFF
TRBV10-3	TRBJ2-1	-	CAVAGTNEQFF
TRBV9	TRBJ2-7	-	CASSVAGSYEQYF
TRBV9	TRBJ2-1	-	CASSGLSGRSSYNEQFF